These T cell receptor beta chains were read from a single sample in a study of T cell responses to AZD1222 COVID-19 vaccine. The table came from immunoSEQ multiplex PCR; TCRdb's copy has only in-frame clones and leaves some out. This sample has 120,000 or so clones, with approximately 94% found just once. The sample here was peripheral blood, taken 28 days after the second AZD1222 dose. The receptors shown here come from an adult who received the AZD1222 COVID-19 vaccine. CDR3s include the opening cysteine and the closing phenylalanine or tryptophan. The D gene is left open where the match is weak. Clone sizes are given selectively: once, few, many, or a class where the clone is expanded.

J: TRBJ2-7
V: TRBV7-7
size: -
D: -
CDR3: CASSLGTSSSYEQYF
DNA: TGTGCCAGCAGCTTAGGGACGTCAAGCTCCTACGAGCAGTACTTC

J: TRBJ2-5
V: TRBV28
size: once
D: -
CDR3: CASSFKGRSQETQYF
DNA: TGTGCCAGCAGTTTTAAGGGTAGGAGCCAAGAGACCCAGTACTTC

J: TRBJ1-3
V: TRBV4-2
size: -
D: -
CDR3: CASSQGSLGTGNTIYF
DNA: TGTGCCAGCAGCCAAGGTTCACTCGGGACAGGAAACACCATATATTTT

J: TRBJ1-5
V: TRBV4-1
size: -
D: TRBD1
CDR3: CASSRTGNQPQHF
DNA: TGCGCCAGCAGCCGGACAGGGAACCAGCCCCAGCATTTT

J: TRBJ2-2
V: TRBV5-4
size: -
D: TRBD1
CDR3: CASSFTGGQVGELFF
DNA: TGTGCCAGCAGCTTTACAGGGGGCCAGGTCGGGGAGCTGTTTTTT

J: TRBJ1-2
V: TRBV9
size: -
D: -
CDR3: CASSVDPGTGYGYTF
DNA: TGTGCCAGCAGCGTAGATCCGGGCACAGGCTATGGCTACACCTTC

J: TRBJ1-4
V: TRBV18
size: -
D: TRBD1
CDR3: CASSPPSQDRGKLFF
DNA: TGTGCCAGCTCACCACCCTCCCAAGACAGGGGCAAACTGTTTTTT

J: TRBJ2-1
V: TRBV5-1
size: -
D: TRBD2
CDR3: CASSLAGLAGHNEQFF
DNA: TGCGCCAGCAGCTTGGCCGGACTAGCGGGGCACAATGAGCAGTTCTTC

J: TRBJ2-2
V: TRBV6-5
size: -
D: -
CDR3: CASRSLGDTGELFF
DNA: TGTGCCAGTAGAAGTTTAGGAGACACCGGGGAGCTGTTTTTT

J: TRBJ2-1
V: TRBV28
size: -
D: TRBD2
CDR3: CASTATSGGRGEQFF
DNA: TGTGCCAGCACCGCGACTAGCGGGGGGCGGGGTGAGCAGTTCTTC

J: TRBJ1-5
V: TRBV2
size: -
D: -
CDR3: CASSEEGWQPQHF
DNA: TGTGCCAGCAGTGAAGAGGGTTGGCAGCCCCAGCATTTT

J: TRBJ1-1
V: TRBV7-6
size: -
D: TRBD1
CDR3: CASSMGTVMNTEAFF
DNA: TGTGCCAGCAGCATGGGGACAGTCATGAACACTGAAGCTTTCTTT

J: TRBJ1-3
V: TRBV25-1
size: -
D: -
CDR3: CASSDPRTSGNTIYF
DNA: TGTGCCAGCAGTGACCCGAGGACGTCTGGAAACACCATATATTTT

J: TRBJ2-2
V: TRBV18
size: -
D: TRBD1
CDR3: CASSLKGQGQRNTGELFF
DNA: TGTGCCAGCTCACTAAAGGGCCAGGGACAGCGGAACACCGGGGAGCTGTTTTTT

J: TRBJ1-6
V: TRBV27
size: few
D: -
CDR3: CASSLSESSYNSPLHF
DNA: TGTGCCAGCAGTTTATCTGAGAGCTCCTATAATTCACCCCTCCACTTT

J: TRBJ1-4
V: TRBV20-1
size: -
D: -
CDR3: CSASGGAANEKLFF
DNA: TGCAGTGCTAGTGGGGGGGCGGCCAATGAAAAACTGTTTTTT

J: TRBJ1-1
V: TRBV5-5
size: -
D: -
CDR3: CASSFWDLQNTEAFF
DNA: TGTGCCAGCAGCTTCTGGGACCTGCAGAACACTGAAGCTTTCTTT

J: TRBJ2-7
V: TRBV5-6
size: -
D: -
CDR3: CASSRGSGTRSYEQYF
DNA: TGTGCCAGCAGCCGGGGGTCGGGGACTCGGTCCTACGAGCAGTACTTC

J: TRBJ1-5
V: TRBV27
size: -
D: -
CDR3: CASSCCGVYSNQPQHF
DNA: TGTGCCAGCAGTTGCTGCGGGGTTTATAGCAATCAGCCCCAGCATTTT

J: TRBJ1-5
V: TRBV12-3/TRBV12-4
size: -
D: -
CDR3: CASSLNQPQHF
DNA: TGTGCCAGCAGCCTTAATCAGCCCCAGCATTTT

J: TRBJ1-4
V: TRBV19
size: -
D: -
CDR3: CADNEKLFF
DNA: TGTGCCGATAATGAAAAACTGTTTTTT

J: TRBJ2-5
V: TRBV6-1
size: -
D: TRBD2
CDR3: CASSDGLAGIQETQYF
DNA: TGTGCCAGCAGTGACGGACTAGCGGGGATACAAGAGACCCAGTACTTC

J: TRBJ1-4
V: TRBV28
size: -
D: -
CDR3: CASSLVEGFKLFF
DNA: TGTGCCAGCAGTTTGGTAGAAGGATTCAAGCTGTTTTTT

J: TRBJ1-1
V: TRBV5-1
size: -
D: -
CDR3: CASSTGRGDRRAEAFF
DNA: TGCGCCAGCAGCACCGGGCGAGGGGACCGTCGGGCTGAAGCTTTCTTT

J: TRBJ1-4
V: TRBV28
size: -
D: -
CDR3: CASSRDTATNEKLFF
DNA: TGTGCCAGCAGCCGCGACACTGCAACTAATGAAAAACTGTTTTTT

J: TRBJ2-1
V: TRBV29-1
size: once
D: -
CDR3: CSVQTSNEQFF
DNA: TGCAGCGTTCAAACTAGCAATGAGCAGTTCTTC

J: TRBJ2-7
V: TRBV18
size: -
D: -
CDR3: CASSRAGRELYEQYF
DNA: TGTGCCAGCTCCCGGGCTGGCAGGGAGCTCTACGAGCAGTACTTC